What follows is one T cell receptor beta chain and its context. From the germline J gene comes the end of the CDR3, since the read stops 3 residues before it. TCR beta CDR3 amplified by multiplex PCR from roughly 1,100 ng genomic DNA. The repertoire was sequenced with immunoSEQ multiplex PCR; TCRdb's copy has only in-frame clones and lacks some. This sample contains approximately 24,000 clones. The data stem from a study of T cells in women clearing cervical HPV infection. On the study more broadly: Cases: HPV16-related CIN3 or worse on histology, 2 invasive cancers.

The CDR3 is 16 residues long. Between the trimmed V and J ends, which lost 0 bases and 5 bases, there was a span of 17 bases. The TCR comes from a woman aged 18 to 75 with a cervical HPV16 infection that either progressed to CIN3+ or cleared (not recorded which). Sequencing was carried out using blood buffy coat. This rearrangement joins TRBV5-3 to TRBJ1-2; no clear D. TRBV5-3 is an ORF; its function is uncertain. The CDR3 region is CARSLAQQTTKYGYTF. Partial CDR3 DNA: TGTGCCAGAAGCTTGGCCCAACAAACTACAAAGTATGGC.